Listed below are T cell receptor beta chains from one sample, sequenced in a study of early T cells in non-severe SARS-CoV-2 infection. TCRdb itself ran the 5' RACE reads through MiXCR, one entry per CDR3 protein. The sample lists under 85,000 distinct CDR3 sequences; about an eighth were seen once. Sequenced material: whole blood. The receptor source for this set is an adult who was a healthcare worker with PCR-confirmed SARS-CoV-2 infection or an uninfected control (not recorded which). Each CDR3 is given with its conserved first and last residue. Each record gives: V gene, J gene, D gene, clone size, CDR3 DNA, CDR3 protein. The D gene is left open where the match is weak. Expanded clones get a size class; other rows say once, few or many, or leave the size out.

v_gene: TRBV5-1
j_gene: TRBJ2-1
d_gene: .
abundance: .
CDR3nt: TGCGCCAGCAGCCTCCCTGCGAGGGGCAATGAGCAGTTCTTC
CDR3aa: CASSLPARGNEQFF

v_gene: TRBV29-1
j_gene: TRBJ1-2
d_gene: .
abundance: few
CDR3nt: TGCAGCGTTGGTCTCCGGGTCGATGGCTACACCTTC
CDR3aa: CSVGLRVDGYTF

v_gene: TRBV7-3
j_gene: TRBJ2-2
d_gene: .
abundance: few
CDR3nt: TGTGCCAGCAGCTCGGGTGGGTCCGGGGAGCTGTTTTTT
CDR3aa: CASSSGGSGELFF

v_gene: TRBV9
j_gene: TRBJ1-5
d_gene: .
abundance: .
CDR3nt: TGTGCCAGCAGCGTAGCTCCAGATGGGCCCCAGCATTTT
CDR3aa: CASSVAPDGPQHF

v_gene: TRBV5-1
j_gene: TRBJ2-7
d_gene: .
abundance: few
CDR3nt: TGCGCCAGCAGCTCCAAGACGGGCCCTATAGAGCAGTACTTC
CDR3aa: CASSSKTGPIEQYF

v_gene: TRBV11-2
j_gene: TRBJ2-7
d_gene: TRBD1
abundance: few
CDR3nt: TGTGCCAGCAGCCTAAACCCGGGACAGAACTACGAGCAGTACTTC
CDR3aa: CASSLNPGQNYEQYF

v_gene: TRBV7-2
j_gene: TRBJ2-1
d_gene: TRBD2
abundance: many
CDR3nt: TGTGCCAGCAGCTCGATTAGACTAGCGGGGCCCTACAATGAGCAGTTCTTC
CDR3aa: CASSSIRLAGPYNEQFF

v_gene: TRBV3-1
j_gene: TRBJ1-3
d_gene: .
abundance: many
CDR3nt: TGTGCCAGCAGCCAAGTTGCAGGCAGCTCTGGAAACACCATATATTTT
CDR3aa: CASSQVAGSSGNTIYF

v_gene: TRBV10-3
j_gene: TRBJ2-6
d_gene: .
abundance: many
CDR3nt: TGTGCCGTTGAACCGGGGCCCGGGGCCAACGTCCTGACTTTC
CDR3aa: CAVEPGPGANVLTF

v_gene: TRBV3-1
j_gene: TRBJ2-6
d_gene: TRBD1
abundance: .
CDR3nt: TGTGCCAGCAGCCAAGTGTGGACAGGGGGTGCCGGGGCCAACGTCCTGACTTTC
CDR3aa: CASSQVWTGGAGANVLTF

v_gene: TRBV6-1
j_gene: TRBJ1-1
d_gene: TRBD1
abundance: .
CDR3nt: TGTGCCAGCATTTGGACAGGGCGGGACACTGAAGCTTTCTTT
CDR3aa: CASIWTGRDTEAFF

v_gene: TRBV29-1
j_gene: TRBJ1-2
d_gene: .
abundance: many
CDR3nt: TGCAGCGTTGACCGGCACTATGGCTACACCTTC
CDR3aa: CSVDRHYGYTF

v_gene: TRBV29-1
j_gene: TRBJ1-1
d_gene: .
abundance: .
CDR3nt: TGCAGCGCCCTTTACGGGGGGAAGGCTGAAGCTTTCTTT
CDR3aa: CSALYGGKAEAFF

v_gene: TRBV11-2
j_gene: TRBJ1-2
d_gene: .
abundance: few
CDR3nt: TGTGCCAGCAGCTCCCGGGACACCAAAGCCGGGGGAGGCTACACCTTC
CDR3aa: CASSSRDTKAGGGYTF

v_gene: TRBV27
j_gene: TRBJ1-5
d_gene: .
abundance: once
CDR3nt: TGTGCCAGCAGTCCACTGACCGTTAGCAATCAGCCCCAGCATTTT
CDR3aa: CASSPLTVSNQPQHF

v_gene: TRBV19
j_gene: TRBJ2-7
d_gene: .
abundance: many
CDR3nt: TGTGCCAGTAGTTTTCCGGGACGGGGGTCCTACGAGCAGTACTTC
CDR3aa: CASSFPGRGSYEQYF

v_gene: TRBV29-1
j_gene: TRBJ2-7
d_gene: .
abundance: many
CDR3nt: TGCAGCGTTGAAGGGTTGAACGTAGGACAGCCCTACGAGCAGTACTTC
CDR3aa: CSVEGLNVGQPYEQYF

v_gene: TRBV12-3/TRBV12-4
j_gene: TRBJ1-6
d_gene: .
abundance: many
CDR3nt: TGTGCCAGCAGTTTAGCTAGGACAGTGAGCTCCTATAATTCACCCCTCCACTTT
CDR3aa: CASSLARTVSSYNSPLHF

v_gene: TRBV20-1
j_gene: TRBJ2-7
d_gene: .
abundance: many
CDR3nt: TGCAGTGCTAGAGATGACGGAGTTGGTAGGTACGAGCAGTACTTC
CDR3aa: CSARDDGVGRYEQYF

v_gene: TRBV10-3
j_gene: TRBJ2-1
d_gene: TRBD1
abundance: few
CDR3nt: TGTGCCATCAGTGAGACCCCCGGGACAGGGGGTGGCAATGAGCAGTTCTTC
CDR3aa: CAISETPGTGGGNEQFF

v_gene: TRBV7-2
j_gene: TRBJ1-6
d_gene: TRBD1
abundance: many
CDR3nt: TGTGCCAGCAGCCTAGGGGACAGATCTTCACCCCTCCACTTT
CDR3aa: CASSLGDRSSPLHF

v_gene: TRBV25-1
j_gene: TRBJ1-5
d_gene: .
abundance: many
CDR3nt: TGTGCCAGCAGTGACCGTCAGGGTCAGCCCCAGCATTTT
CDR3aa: CASSDRQGQPQHF

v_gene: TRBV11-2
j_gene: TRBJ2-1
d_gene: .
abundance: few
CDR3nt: TGTGCCAGCAGCGCACCATTAGGGCTCTACAATGAGCAGTTCTTC
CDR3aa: CASSAPLGLYNEQFF

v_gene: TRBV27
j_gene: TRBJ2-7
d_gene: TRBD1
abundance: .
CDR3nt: TGTGCCAGCAGCTCCGGGACAGGGTACCCCTACGAGCAGTACTTC
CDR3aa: CASSSGTGYPYEQYF

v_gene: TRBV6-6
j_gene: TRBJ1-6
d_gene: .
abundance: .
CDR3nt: TGTGCCAGCAGTTACTCTTATAATTCACCCCTCCACTTT
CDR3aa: CASSYSYNSPLHF